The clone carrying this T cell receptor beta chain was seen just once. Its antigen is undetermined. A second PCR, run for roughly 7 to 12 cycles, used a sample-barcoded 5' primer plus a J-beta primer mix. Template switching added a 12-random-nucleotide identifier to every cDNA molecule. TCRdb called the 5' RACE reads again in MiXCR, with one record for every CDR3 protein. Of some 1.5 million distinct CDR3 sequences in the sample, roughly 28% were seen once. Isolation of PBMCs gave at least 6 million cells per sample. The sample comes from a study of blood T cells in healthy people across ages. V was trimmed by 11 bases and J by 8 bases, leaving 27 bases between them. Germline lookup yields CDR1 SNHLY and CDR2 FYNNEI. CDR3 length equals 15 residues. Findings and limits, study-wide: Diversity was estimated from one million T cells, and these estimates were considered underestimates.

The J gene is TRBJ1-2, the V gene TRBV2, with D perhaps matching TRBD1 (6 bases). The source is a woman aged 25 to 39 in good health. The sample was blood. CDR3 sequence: CASKAGAQYMGGYTF. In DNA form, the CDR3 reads TGTGCCTCCAAGGCAGGGGCACAATACATGGGGGGCTACACCTTC.